Presented here are 24 T cell receptor beta chains from one specimen sequenced in a study of cytomegalovirus exposure and HLA in healthy donors. The PCR used 60 Vbeta and 13 Jbeta primers. The assay was immunoSEQ multiplex PCR, and TCRdb's table has in-frame clones only and misses some. The profile shows fewer than 90,000 clones, approximately 79% of them singletons. The sequencing sample was made of PBMCs. Every receptor here comes from a female donor in good health and CMV-seronegative.

In regard to this clone: Other DNA sequences in the same sample also yield this CDR3. V usage is TRBV28 and J usage is TRBJ1-5; D is uncertain. The CDR3 is 14 amino acids. CDR1 MDHEN and CDR2 SYDVKM come from the germline V gene. The V end lost 3 bases, the J end lost 0 bases, and 6 bases lay between the germline ends. In DNA form, the CDR3 reads TGTGCCAGCAGTTTTGGCGGTAGCAATCAGCCCCAGCATTTT. Protein product: CASSFGGSNQPQHF.

A single count supports this clone. V and J are TRBV7-8 and TRBJ1-1; D is perhaps TRBD1 (5 bases). Trimming shortened V by 3 bases and J by 5 bases, and 16 bases separated the two germline ends. Germline CDR1 and CDR2: SGHVS and FQNEAQ. The CDR3 is made up of 15 amino acids. The CDR3 bases are TGTGCCAGCAGCTTGAATCCCCGGGGGACGACTGAAGCTTTCTTT. It specifies CASSLNPRGTTEAFF.

This clone has just one count. The chain combines TRBV29-1 with TRBJ2-5; the match to TRBD1 covers 7 bases. This CDR3 contains 13 residues. V lost 6 bases and J lost 3; bases outside the gene matches: 7. Germline CDR1 is SQVTM and CDR2 is ANQGSEA. The CDR3 is CSVGATGKETQYF. For the CDR3, the DNA is TGCAGCGTGGGGGCGACAGGGAAAGAGACCCAGTACTTC.

The chain couples TRBV10-2 to TRBJ2-7; 13 nucleotides agree with TRBD2. This CDR3 has 18 residues. V trimming: 2 bases; J trimming: 5 bases; junction bases outside the gene matches: 12. Germline values: CDR1 WSHSY, CDR2 SAAADI. The CDR3 loop is CASSEGLAGVALGNEQYF. In DNA form, the CDR3 reads TGCGCCAGCAGTGAGGGACTAGCGGGAGTCGCACTCGGCAACGAGCAGTACTTC.

This chain links TRBV4-1 with TRBJ2-2; 7 nucleotides align to TRBD1. Germline V gene data show CDR1 as MGHRA and CDR2 as YSYEKL. Trimming took 6 bases from V and 2 from J; bases not matched to a gene: 3. The CDR3 spans 14 residues. CDR3 coding DNA: TGCGCCAGCAGTCGGGACAGAAACACCGGGGAGCTGTTTTTT. Protein sequence: CASSRDRNTGELFF.

This clone showed up just a few times. The chain uses TRBV7-8 and TRBJ2-2, with D maybe TRBD1 (6 bases). This CDR3 region has 14 residues. Germline assignment: CDR1 SGHVS and CDR2 FQNEAQ. V lost 2 bases, J lost 4 bases, and 8 bases lay in between. This CDR3 reads CASSLNRATGELFF. DNA of the CDR3: TGTGCCAGCAGCTTAAACAGGGCCACCGGGGAGCTGTTTTTT.

The rearrangement joins TRBV19 to TRBJ1-5; 10 bases are shared with TRBD1. Germline V gives CDR1 LNHDA, CDR2 SQIVND (reference sequence). The trim removed 5 bases at V and 7 bases at J, leaving 8 bases unmatched. CDR3 size: 15 residues. The CDR3 nucleotides read TGTGCCAGTAGTGCTTGGGACAGGGGATTGCAGCCCCAGCATTTT. Its protein is CASSAWDRGLQPQHF. Filled out from reference TRBV19 and TRBJ1-5, the complete variable domain reads DGGITQSPKYLFRKEGQNVTLSCEQNLNHDAMYWYRQDPGQGLRLIYYSQIVNDFQKGDIAEGYSVSREKKESFPLTVTSAQKNPTAFYLCASSAWDRGLQPQHFGDGTRLSIL.

The rearrangement joins TRBV18 to TRBJ2-1; possible D gene TRBD2, 6 bases. This CDR3 contains 13 residues. CDR1 KGHSH and CDR2 LQKENI come from the germline V gene. Trimming removed 6 bases at V and 3 bases at J, with 9 bases between. In nucleotides, the CDR3 is TGTGCCAGCTCGCGGGACTTCTACAATGAGCAGTTCTTC. Amino acid sequence: CASSRDFYNEQFF.

V gene TRBV29-1 combines with J gene TRBJ2-2; 7 bases map to TRBD1. There are 13 residues in the CDR3. Trimming at V came to 7 bases and at J to 3 bases, leaving 5 bases not matched to a gene. Germline V gene data show CDR1 as SQVTM and CDR2 as ANQGSEA. The CDR3 region has the DNA TGCAGCGGGGGAGACAGGGACACCGGGGAGCTGTTTTTT. Translated: CSGGDRDTGELFF.

The V gene is TRBV6-6, the J gene TRBJ2-7, with 8 bases identical to TRBD1. The germline V gene has CDR1 MNHNY and CDR2 SVGAGI (reference sequence). The CDR3 totals 14 residues. After removal of 6 bases from V and 1 base from J, the junction contained 5 bases not matched to a gene. CDR3 residues: CASSQDRDSYEQYF. In nucleotides, the CDR3 is TGTGCCAGCAGCCAGGACAGGGATTCCTACGAGCAGTACTTC.

This chain connects TRBV15 to TRBJ1-2; maybe TRBD1 (5 bases). Germline V gene lookup returns CDR1 LNHNV and CDR2 YYDKDF (reference sequence). This CDR3 spans 14 amino acids. V shed 0 bases and J shed 8 bases, with 13 bases lying between them. The CDR3 is CATSRDGREEGYTF. The DNA for the CDR3 is TGTGCCACCAGCAGAGATGGCAGGGAGGAAGGCTACACCTTC.

A note on this clone: A read error may account for a junction end that differs from germline. V usage is TRBV7-7 and J usage is TRBJ2-3; D is ambiguous. The CDR3 loop spans 14 amino acids. Germline-derived CDR1 and CDR2 are SSHAT and FNYEAQ (reference sequence). The CDR3 region has the DNA TGTGCTAGCAGCTTATCAAGAGCGACAGATACGCAGTATTTT. Its protein is CASSLSRATDTQYF. Looking up the rest from reference TRBV7-7 and TRBJ2-3 gives the full variable domain: GAGVSQSPRYKVTKRGQDVTLRCDPISSHATLYWYQQALGQGPEFLTYFNYEAQPDKSGLPSDRFSAERPEGSISTLTIQRTEQRDSAMYRCASSLSRATDTQYFGPGTRLTVL.

This clone was recorded once. The rearrangement uses TRBV14 and TRBJ2-1, with 9 bases lining up with TRBD2. This CDR3 contains 15 residues. The ends lost 3 bases at V and 8 bases at J; junction bases unmatched: 8. CDR1 is SGHDN and CDR2 is FVKESK in the germline V gene. This chain's CDR3 is CASSQNSGSFDEQFF. The DNA for the CDR3 is TGTGCCAGCAGCCAGAATAGCGGGAGTTTCGATGAGCAGTTCTTC. The entire variable domain, with the rest obtained from reference TRBV14 and TRBJ2-1, is as follows: EAGVTQFPSHSVIEKGQTVTLRCDPISGHDNLYWYRRVMGKEIKFLLHFVKESKQDESGMPNNRFLAERTGGTYSTLKVQPAELEDSGVYFCASSQNSGSFDEQFFGPGTRLTVL.

This clone was recorded once. V and J are TRBV5-4 and TRBJ2-5, with 12 bases aligning to TRBD2. CDR1 is SGHNT, CDR2 YYREEE, per germline (reference sequence). Germline trimming cut 4 bases from V and 5 bases from J; bases unmatched to any gene: 12. There are 17 residues in the CDR3. CDR3 protein: CASSPGASGRARETQYF. The CDR3 DNA reads as TGTGCCAGCAGCCCAGGGGCTAGCGGGAGGGCCAGGGAGACCCAGTACTTC.

This clone was seen a handful of times. The chain combines TRBV29-1 with TRBJ1-5; weak D call: TRBD1 (6 bases). Germline CDR1 and CDR2: SQVTM and ANQGSEA. The CDR3 has 12 amino acids. V lost 7 bases, J lost 3 bases, and 10 bases lay in between. CDR3 bases: TGCAGCGCAGGGGATATCAATCAGCCCCAGCATTTT. This translates into CSAGDINQPQHF.

CDR3 protein: CASSDPQGPQHF. Written as DNA, the CDR3 is TGTGCCAGTAGCGACCCACAGGGTCCCCAGCATTTT. The chain combines TRBV19 with TRBJ1-5; TRBD1 is a possible D gene (6 bases). CDR3 length: 12 amino acids. Trimming removed 6 bases from V and 10 bases from J, with 13 bases in between. Germline-derived CDR1 and CDR2 are LNHDA and SQIVND (reference sequence).

The chain is built from TRBV10-1 and TRBJ2-5; 7 nucleotides match TRBD1. The germline gives CDR1 WNHNN, CDR2 SYGVQD (reference sequence). The CDR3 length is 14 residues. Germline trimming cut 0 bases from V and 6 bases from J; bases unmatched to any gene: 4. The CDR3 DNA follows: TGCGCCAGCAGTGAGTCACAGGGGCTGAAGACCCAGTACTTC. Its translation is CASSESQGLKTQYF.

The V call is TRBV28, the J call TRBJ1-2, with a tentative D call TRBD1 (5 bases). The CDR3 runs 15 residues. Trimming took off 6 bases at V and 3 bases at J, with 17 bases between the two ends. Germline assignment: CDR1 MDHEN and CDR2 SYDVKM. Here the CDR3 DNA reads TGTGCCAGCAGGGCCCCGAACAGGTCCTACTATGGCTACACCTTC. Protein product: CASRAPNRSYYGYTF.

This clone appeared many times. This chain connects TRBV6-1 to TRBJ1-4; possibly TRBD1 for D (6 bases). The CDR3 covers 15 residues. Germline V gives CDR1 MNHNS, CDR2 SASEGT. V was trimmed by 3 bases and J by 7 bases, leaving 15 bases between them. The CDR3 loop reads CASSDNGAGVEKLFF. CDR3 bases: TGTGCCAGCAGTGATAATGGGGCAGGGGTTGAAAAACTGTTTTTT.

The chain couples TRBV18 to TRBJ1-1; TRBD1 aligns across 9 bases. CDR3 length equals 18 residues. V dropped 2 bases and J dropped 1; count of bases not matched to a gene: 11. Germline CDR1 reads KGHSH; CDR2 reads LQKENI. CDR3 protein: CASSPYRGPLRGNTEAFF. CDR3 DNA: TGTGCCAGCTCACCATACAGGGGGCCACTCCGGGGGAACACTGAAGCTTTCTTT.

This clone has more than one count but fewer than ten. The genes are TRBV30 and TRBJ1-4; no firm D call. This CDR3 region has 15 residues. CDR1 and CDR2 (germline): GTSNPN, SVGIG (reference sequence). Trimming removed 2 bases from V and 8 bases from J, with 18 bases in between. The CDR3 bases are TGTGCCTGGAGTATGCCCGGGAGCCTCGGGGAAAAACTGTTTTTT. It yields the protein CAWSMPGSLGEKLFF. The whole variable domain, remainder taken from reference TRBV30 and TRBJ1-4, is SQTIHQWPATLVQPVGSPLSLECTVEGTSNPNLYWYRQAAGRGLQLLFYSVGIGQISSEVPQNLSASRPQDRQFILSSKKLLLSDSGFYLCAWSMPGSLGEKLFFGSGTQLSVL.

The CDR3 reads CASRPGGLYNEQFF. The DNA of the CDR3 is TGTGCCAGCCGCCCCGGGGGACTCTACAATGAGCAGTTCTTC. J is TRBJ2-1 and V is TRBV27; perhaps TRBD2 as D (6 bases). Per germline, CDR1 MNHEY and CDR2 SMNVEV (reference sequence). This CDR3 region has 14 residues. Trimming shortened V by 8 bases and J by 3 bases, and 14 bases separated the two germline ends.

V usage is TRBV10-1 and J usage is TRBJ1-3; D is undetermined. Germline V gene lookup returns CDR1 WNHNN and CDR2 SYGVQD (reference sequence). CDR3 length: 14 residues. Between the trimmed V and J ends, which lost 3 bases and 4 bases, there was a span of 10 bases. CDR3 coding DNA: TGCGCCAGCAGTGAATTGCGGAACGGAAACACCATATATTTT. It translates to CASSELRNGNTIYF.

In the case of this clone: Sequence at one end of the junction differs from germline and may be a read error. Other DNA sequences of this sample code for an identical CDR3. The genes are TRBV30 and TRBJ1-6; D is unresolved. This CDR3 has 12 residues. The germline V gene encodes CDR1 GTSNPN and CDR2 SVGIG (reference sequence). This chain's CDR3 is CAWSRRAPSLHF. CDR3 coding DNA: TGCGCCTGGAGTCGGCGGGCCCCATCGCTCCACTTT.